These T cell receptor beta chains were read from a single sample in a study of blood T cell repertoires in COVID-19. Profiled with immunoSEQ multiplex PCR; TCRdb holds only in-frame clones, not every one. Of some 150,000 clones in the sample, about 83% were seen once. The sample was peripheral blood. The receptor source for this set is a woman in her fifties or sixties with COVID-19, enrolled during active disease. CDR3s include the opening cysteine and the closing phenylalanine or tryptophan. Fields, in order: clone size, V gene, J gene, D gene, CDR3 protein, CDR3 DNA. A D gene is named only where the DNA matches it firmly. Some rows have no size entry. The others give once, few or many, or a class for an expanded clone.

-	TRBV5-6	TRBJ2-7	-	CASSLGQGQNEQYF	TGTGCCAGCAGCTTGGGTCAGGGGCAGAACGAGCAGTACTTC
-	TRBV9	TRBJ2-5	-	CASNLRGGGGNVQETQYF	TGTGCCAGTAATTTAAGGGGAGGTGGCGGAAACGTCCAAGAGACCCAGTACTTC
once	TRBV18	TRBJ2-1	TRBD1	CASSPPGQGAYEQFF	TGTGCCAGCTCACCACCGGGACAGGGGGCCTATGAGCAGTTCTTC
-	TRBV29-1	TRBJ1-2	-	CSVAYSIYGYTF	TGCAGCGTTGCGTACAGCATCTATGGCTACACCTTC
-	TRBV18	TRBJ1-4	-	CASSPLARGSQVELFF	TGTGCCAGCTCACCCCTGGCAAGGGGGTCACAGGTTGAACTGTTTTTT
-	TRBV7-3	TRBJ2-1	TRBD2	CASSLTRGGRNEQFF	TGTGCCAGCAGCTTAACTCGGGGGGGCAGGAATGAGCAGTTCTTC
-	TRBV10-2	TRBJ1-2	TRBD1	CASKRAGGFGYTF	TGCGCCAGCAAAAGGGCAGGGGGATTCGGCTACACCTTC
-	TRBV7-9	TRBJ1-4	TRBD1	CASSLRSTGGSEKLFF	TGTGCCAGCAGCCTTCGATCGACAGGGGGAAGTGAAAAACTGTTTTTT
-	TRBV20-1	TRBJ2-3	-	CSASYTDTQYF	TGCAGTGCTTCCTACACAGATACGCAGTATTTT
once	TRBV19	TRBJ2-2	-	CASKSLGGANTGELFF	TGTGCCAGTAAATCCCTGGGGGGAGCGAACACCGGGGAGCTGTTTTTT
-	TRBV4-1	TRBJ2-7	TRBD2	CASSHGTSGLYEQYF	TGCGCCAGCAGCCATGGGACTAGCGGCCTCTACGAGCAGTACTTC
-	TRBV7-6	TRBJ1-2	TRBD1	CASSVRDRGQNGYTF	TGTGCCAGCAGCGTACGGGACAGGGGGCAGAATGGCTACACCTTC
-	TRBV20-1	TRBJ2-4	TRBD2	CSASPTSGNIQYF	TGCAGTGCTAGTCCCACTAGCGGAAACATTCAGTACTTC
-	TRBV6-2/TRBV6-3	TRBJ1-1	-	CASSLLLSGNTEAFF	TGTGCCAGCAGTCTCCTACTCAGCGGGAACACTGAAGCTTTCTTT
-	TRBV3-1/TRBV3-2	TRBJ1-2	TRBD1	CASSPGQGEYYGYTF	TGTGCCAGCAGCCCAGGACAGGGGGAGTATTATGGCTACACCTTC
-	TRBV12-3/TRBV12-4	TRBJ1-4	-	CASSRAGEKLFF	TGTGCCAGCAGCCGAGCCGGTGAAAAACTGTTTTTT
-	TRBV13	TRBJ2-1	-	CASSYNSYNEQFF	TGTGCCAGCAGCTATAACAGCTACAATGAGCAGTTCTTC
-	TRBV5-6	TRBJ1-2	-	CASSLAGIENYGYTF	TGTGCCAGCAGCTTGGCAGGGATTGAGAACTATGGCTACACCTTC
-	TRBV3-1/TRBV3-2	TRBJ1-2	TRBD1	CASSTGQGIGGYTF	TGTGCCAGCAGCACCGGACAGGGTATAGGTGGCTACACCTTC
-	TRBV21-1	TRBJ2-3	-	CASSKLAGGPVETQYF	TGTGCCAGCAGCAAATTAGCGGGAGGGCCCGTTGAAACGCAGTATTTT
-	TRBV9	TRBJ1-1	-	CASSAWQNTEAFF	TGTGCCAGCAGCGCTTGGCAAAACACTGAAGCTTTCTTT
-	TRBV6-6	TRBJ1-5	-	CASSYNPYSNQPQHF	TGTGCCAGCAGTTACAATCCTTATAGCAATCAGCCCCAGCATTTT
-	TRBV2	TRBJ1-2	TRBD1	CASSGTGEGYTF	TGTGCCAGCAGCGGGACAGGGGAAGGCTACACCTTC
once	TRBV5-4	TRBJ2-1	-	CASSPGGSRESEQFF	TGTGCCAGCAGCCCCGGGGGATCCAGGGAGAGTGAGCAGTTCTTC
-	TRBV29-1	TRBJ2-1	TRBD2	CSVERGADLPTYNEQFF	TGCAGCGTGGAGCGGGGGGCCGACCTTCCTACCTACAATGAGCAGTTCTTC
-	TRBV11-3	TRBJ1-1	-	CASSLRVGTEAFF	TGTGCCAGCAGCCTCAGGGTAGGCACTGAAGCTTTCTTT
-	TRBV7-9	TRBJ1-1	-	CASSKPGSANTEAFF	TGTGCCAGCAGCAAGCCAGGGTCGGCTAACACTGAAGCTTTCTTT
-	TRBV4-1	TRBJ1-1	-	CASSPVSTNTEAFF	TGCGCCAGCAGCCCCGTATCCACTAACACTGAAGCTTTCTTT
-	TRBV12-5	TRBJ1-1	-	CASGLDSTEAFF	TGTGCTAGTGGTTTGGACAGCACTGAAGCTTTCTTT
-	TRBV7-3	TRBJ1-3	-	CASSDRRSGNTIYF	TGTGCCAGCAGTGACAGAAGGTCTGGAAACACCATATATTTT
-	TRBV9	TRBJ1-1	-	CASSVAVPGEAFF	TGTGCCAGCAGCGTAGCTGTACCAGGTGAAGCTTTCTTT
-	TRBV7-9	TRBJ2-3	TRBD1	CASSLGTGLTDTQYF	TGTGCCAGCAGCTTGGGGACAGGGCTCACAGATACGCAGTATTTT
once	TRBV7-3	TRBJ2-6	-	CASSSPADSGANVLTF	TGTGCCAGCAGCTCCCCGGCGGACTCTGGGGCCAACGTCCTGACTTTC
once	TRBV6-5	TRBJ1-1	-	CASSYGGTTEAFF	TGTGCCAGCAGTTACGGGGGGACCACTGAAGCTTTCTTT
-	TRBV6-5	TRBJ1-4	-	CASSSLQGGLEGKLFF	TGTGCCAGCAGTTCCCTTCAAGGCGGGTTGGAGGGAAAACTGTTTTTT
-	TRBV6-6	TRBJ1-6	-	CASSYLGQTNSPLHF	TGTGCCAGCAGTTACCTCGGACAGACTAATTCACCCCTCCACTTT